These T cell receptor beta chains were read from a single sample in a study of T cells in Graves' hyperthyroidism and ophthalmopathy. TCRdb re-called the multiplex PCR reads through MiXCR, storing one row per CDR3 protein. The data show roughly 500,000 distinct CDR3 sequences, approximately 15% seen once. Material for sequencing was blood. Receptor source: a woman aged 25-40 years with Graves' hyperthyroidism that later progressed to Graves' ophthalmopathy. CDR3s include the opening cysteine and the closing phenylalanine or tryptophan. D genes are given only for firm matches. Expanded clones get a size class; other rows say once, few or many, or leave the size out.

clone_size	v_call	d_call	j_call	cdr3_nt	cdr3_aa
-	TRBV20-1	-	TRBJ2-1	TGCAGTGCTCTAATTGAGGGAGCGGCGTACAATGAGCAGTTCTTC	CSALIEGAAYNEQFF
many	TRBV24-1	-	TRBJ1-2	TGTGCCACCAGTGACCGCGGCTCGGAAGGCTACACCTTC	CATSDRGSEGYTF
-	TRBV7-2	-	TRBJ1-4	TGTGCCAGCAGCTTACGGACGGAGAATGAAAAACTGTTTTTT	CASSLRTENEKLFF
many	TRBV12-3/TRBV12-4	TRBD2	TRBJ2-7	TGTGCCAGCAGTTCCTTTACGGGACTAGCGGTGTACGAGCAGTACTTC	CASSSFTGLAVYEQYF
-	TRBV7-9	-	TRBJ1-6	TGTGCCAGCAGCTTAGAGGGACAAAATTCACCCCTCCACTTT	CASSLEGQNSPLHF
few	TRBV9	TRBD2	TRBJ2-1	TGTGCCAGCAGCGTATTAGCGGGAACCGTCAATGAGCAGTTCTTC	CASSVLAGTVNEQFF
many	TRBV9	-	TRBJ2-3	TGTGCCAGCAGCCTTGTAGCGGCGCGCACAGATACGCAGTATTTT	CASSLVAARTDTQYF
many	TRBV7-9	-	TRBJ1-1	TGTGCCAGCAGCCCTCATCCCGACAGAAACACTGAAGCTTTCTTT	CASSPHPDRNTEAFF
many	TRBV4-3	TRBD1	TRBJ2-7	TGCGCCAGCAGCCAGGGGACAGGGACCTACGAGCAGTACTTC	CASSQGTGTYEQYF
many	TRBV19	TRBD1	TRBJ2-3	TGTGCCAGTAGTATAGATCGTCAGGTAACAGGGGGAGATACGCAGTATTTT	CASSIDRQVTGGDTQYF
many	TRBV20-1	-	TRBJ1-2	TGCAGTGCTAGAGACGCCCAGGGGACCTTC	CSARDAQGTF
-	TRBV20-1	TRBD1	TRBJ1-2	TGCAGTGCTAGAGATACCGGGACAGGGGGCGGCTATGGCTACACCTTC	CSARDTGTGGGYGYTF
many	TRBV18	TRBD1	TRBJ1-1	TGTGCCAGCTCACCGGGACAGCTGGTTTTGACTGAAGCTTTCTTT	CASSPGQLVLTEAFF
many	TRBV3-1	TRBD1	TRBJ1-5	TGTGCCAGCAGCCTTGGGACAGGGGGCGGACAGCCCCAGCATTTT	CASSLGTGGGQPQHF
-	TRBV20-1	TRBD1	TRBJ2-7	TGCAGTGCTAGACCAACCGGGACAGGGAAAGAGAAGTACTTC	CSARPTGTGKEKYF
many	TRBV9	-	TRBJ1-1	TGTGCCAGCAGCCCCCCTCCAGGACAGAACACTGAAGCTTTCTTT	CASSPPPGQNTEAFF
many	TRBV27	TRBD1	TRBJ1-2	TGTGCCAGCACAGGGACAGGACTTCAAGCTAACTATGGCTACACCTTC	CASTGTGLQANYGYTF
-	TRBV28	-	TRBJ2-3	TGTGCCAGCAGTTTATCCCTTAGCGGTGGCCCGCCCTCAGATACGCAGTATTTT	CASSLSLSGGPPSDTQYF
few	TRBV25-1	TRBD1	TRBJ2-7	TGTGCCAGCAGGTCCGGGACAGGGGGACACGAGCAGTACTTC	CASRSGTGGHEQYF
many	TRBV27	TRBD2	TRBJ2-1	TGTGCCAGCAGTTCAACTCGGAGCGGGAGATACAATGAGCAGTTCTTC	CASSSTRSGRYNEQFF
-	TRBV19	-	TRBJ1-6	TGTGCCAGCCGTGTCGGAACCTATAATTCACCCCTCCACTTT	CASRVGTYNSPLHF
-	TRBV7-8	-	TRBJ2-5	TGTGCCAGCACCTCTCCGACAGGCTACCAAGAGACCCAGTACTTC	CASTSPTGYQETQYF
-	TRBV6-9	TRBD1	TRBJ2-7	TGTGCCAGCAGTTCCAGGGGGCTCTACGAGCAGTACTTC	CASSSRGLYEQYF
many	TRBV27	-	TRBJ2-2	TGTGCCAGTTTCGGATTTGGTCCTGCAACCCCGAACACCGGGGAGCTGTTTTTT	CASFGFGPATPNTGELFF
many	TRBV12-5	-	TRBJ2-3	TGTGCTAGTGGTTTGGTCCTCCGTTTCGGGGCGGGACCGAAGGTAGATACGCAGTATTTT	CASGLVLRFGAGPKVDTQYF
few	TRBV12-5	-	TRBJ1-4	TGTGCTAGTGGTCCGGGCGGGGACGGAGAAAAACTGTTTTTT	CASGPGGDGEKLFF
-	TRBV30	-	TRBJ2-7	TGTGCCTGGAGTCTGACAGGAGGGGACTACGAGCAGTACTTC	CAWSLTGGDYEQYF
few	TRBV3-1	-	TRBJ2-2	TGTGCCAGCAGCCATTTGGGCGGCTCTCTCGCCGGGGAGCTGTTTTTT	CASSHLGGSLAGELFF
many	TRBV28	-	TRBJ1-1	TGTGCCAGCAGCCCTGTATGGCGTACGAACACTGAAGCTTTCTTT	CASSPVWRTNTEAFF
few	TRBV6-5	-	TRBJ2-1	TGTGCCAGCAGTTACCCCAGATCATCCTACAATGAGCAGTTCTTC	CASSYPRSSYNEQFF
many	TRBV7-2	-	TRBJ1-2	TGTGCCAGCAGCATACCGACAAACCACTATGGCTACACCTTC	CASSIPTNHYGYTF
few	TRBV6-5	-	TRBJ2-1	TGTGCCAGCAGTTACTCGAAGTTCAGGGCCTACAATGAGCAGTTCTTC	CASSYSKFRAYNEQFF
few	TRBV30	-	TRBJ1-1	TGTGCCTCGCAAAACACTGAAGCTTTCTTT	CASQNTEAFF
-	TRBV19	TRBD1	TRBJ2-7	TGTGCCAGTAGTAATCAGGGGGTCTTCTACGAGCAGTACTTC	CASSNQGVFYEQYF
many	TRBV10-3	-	TRBJ2-3	TGTGCCATCAGAGTTAACGGGGGCACAGATACGCAGTATTTT	CAIRVNGGTDTQYF
few	TRBV27	-	TRBJ2-1	TGTGCCAGCAGTTTAAGAGGACAGTCCAGCAATGAGCAGTTCTTC	CASSLRGQSSNEQFF
many	TRBV6-1	-	TRBJ1-6	TGTGCCAGCATAGGGACACGGGATTCACCCCTCCACTTT	CASIGTRDSPLHF
few	TRBV19	-	TRBJ1-5	TGTGCCAGTAGCCCGGACAACTCGAAAAATCAGCCCCAGCATTTT	CASSPDNSKNQPQHF
-	TRBV7-3	-	TRBJ2-5	TGTGCCAGCAGCTTAATAGGGTCAGAGACCCAGTACTTC	CASSLIGSETQYF
few	TRBV7-9	TRBD2	TRBJ2-7	TGTGCCAGCAGCTTGAGCCGGGTCGAAGCGGGAGGGTACGAGCAGTACTTC	CASSLSRVEAGGYEQYF
many	TRBV20-1	-	TRBJ2-3	TGCAGTGCTAGAGATCGAGCATTGGGCTGGGGTCGCACAGATACGCAGTATTTT	CSARDRALGWGRTDTQYF
many	TRBV20-1	-	TRBJ1-3	TGCAGTGCTAGAGAACCTTTTAAGCCGGGACACCGAGGAAACACCATATATTTT	CSAREPFKPGHRGNTIYF
many	TRBV6-1	TRBD1	TRBJ2-5	TGTGCCAGCAATACCGGGACAGCGTCTCAAGAGACCCAGTACTTC	CASNTGTASQETQYF
few	TRBV20-1	-	TRBJ1-1	TGCAGTGCTAGACTTGGCCCCTTGAACACTGAAGCTTTCTTT	CSARLGPLNTEAFF
many	TRBV9	TRBD2	TRBJ2-5	TGTGCCAGCAGCGTAGAAAACGGGAGGTATGAAGAGACCCAGTACTTC	CASSVENGRYEETQYF
many	TRBV2	-	TRBJ1-2	TGTGCCAGCAGTGAGGGGCAGGGCTATGGCTACACCTTC	CASSEGQGYGYTF
many	TRBV7-2	TRBD2	TRBJ2-1	TGTGCCAGCAGCTTAGTTGAGGGACTAGCTTCCAATGAGCAGTTCTTC	CASSLVEGLASNEQFF
many	TRBV6-1	TRBD2	TRBJ2-1	TGTGCCAGCAGACCCGAGACTAGCGGTCCCTACAATGAGCAGTTCTTC	CASRPETSGPYNEQFF